The 30 T cell receptor beta chains below all came from one sample that was sequenced in a study of prognosis after radiotherapy for stage I lung cancer. Multiplex PCR in two rounds served to amplify TCR beta CDR3 from genomic DNA. First-round PCR used primers specific to each TRBV and TRBJ gene. TCRdb re-called the multiplex PCR reads through MiXCR, storing one row per CDR3 protein. In the table there are some 35,000 distinct CDR3 sequences, about 31% of which are singletons. This specimen was PBMCs, taken before or after stereotactic body radiation therapy (not recorded which). These TCRs come from a donor aged 50 or older with non-small cell lung cancer.

This clonotype was observed many times. The rearrangement joins TRBV29-1 to TRBJ2-3; the D call may be TRBD1 or TRBD2 (5 bases each). Trimming stripped 7 bases from V and 0 bases from J, with 14 bases between. The length of the CDR3 is 14 residues. The germline V gene has CDR1 SQVTM and CDR2 ANQGSEA. CDR3 coding DNA: TGCAGCGCCTCCCCGGGACGGAGCACAGATACGCAGTATTTT. This translates into CSASPGRSTDTQYF.

This clonotype has ten or more counts. The chain's CDR3 is CASSQDGTSTDTQYF. The DNA for the CDR3 is TGTGCCAGCAGCCAAGATGGTACCTCGACAGATACGCAGTATTTT. This chain links TRBV4-2 with TRBJ2-3; D not resolved. The CDR3 is 15 residues long. V was clipped by 0 bases and J by 3 bases, with 10 bases between them. The germline V gene has CDR1 LGHNA and CDR2 YNFKEQ.

This clonotype was counted ten times or more. The chain combines TRBV12-3 or TRBV12-4 with TRBJ1-5; no clear D. This CDR3 has 13 amino acids. The V gene lost 8 bases and the J gene lost 3 bases, with 11 bases spanning the gap. The CDR3 here is CASQLLPNQPQHF. CDR3 sequence (DNA): TGTGCCAGCCAGTTGTTGCCCAATCAGCCCCAGCATTTT.

With respect to this clonotype: A far larger clone is one nucleotide away, so this likely arose from a read error. The rearrangement uses TRBV6-1 and TRBJ2-1; 12 positions match TRBD2. This CDR3 is 15 amino acids long. Looked up from germline, CDR1 is MNHNS and CDR2 is SASEGT. Trimming at V came to 8 bases and at J to 9 bases, leaving 11 bases not matched to a gene. CDR3 bases: TGTGCCAGCTCCACACTAGCGGGGGGCAACTGTGAGCAGTTCTTC. Its translation: CASSTLAGGNCEQFF.

This clonotype was counted many times. The chain joins TRBV6-5 to TRBJ2-3; D unclear. Germline V CDR1 and CDR2: MNHEY, SVGAGI. This CDR3 region has 14 residues. Trimming stripped 4 bases from V and 2 bases from J, with 10 bases between. The CDR3 DNA is TGTGCCAGCAGTTCGACGGGTTACACAGATACGCAGTATTTT. This gives the protein CASSSTGYTDTQYF.

This clonotype was observed a single time. It is likely a read error: a sequence one base away is far more abundant. V gene TRBV6-5 combines with J gene TRBJ1-4; TRBD1 agrees at 8 bases. Germline trimming cut 4 bases from V and 4 bases from J; bases unmatched to any gene: 8. Germline values: CDR1 MNHEY, CDR2 SVGAGI. This CDR3 has 16 residues. CDR3 in amino acids: CASSSGQGVNNEKLFF. Here the CDR3 DNA reads TGTGCCAGCAGTTCCGGACAGGGAGTAAATAATGAAAAACTGTTTTTT.

At least ten counts were recorded for this clonotype. The J gene is TRBJ2-7, the V gene TRBV20-1, with a possible D match to TRBD2 (6 bases). The germline V gene has CDR1 DFQATT and CDR2 SNEGSKA (reference sequence). The V and J ends lost 5 bases and 3 bases respectively, with 20 bases between them. The CDR3 runs 15 residues. This CDR3 reads CSAPTPGTADYEQYF. The CDR3 DNA reads as TGCAGTGCTCCAACCCCCGGGACTGCTGACTACGAGCAGTACTTC.

To note about this clonotype: This may stem from a read error, because a much larger clone lies one nucleotide away. The chain combines TRBV6-1 with TRBJ2-5, with D possibly being TRBD2 (6 bases). Germline lookup yields CDR1 MNHNS and CDR2 SASEGT. CDR3 length equals 13 residues. CDR3 loop: CASRGTARETKYF. CDR3 bases: TGTGCCAGCAGGGGGACCGCTCGGGAGACCAAGTACTTC.

In this sample, this clonotype turned up many times. The chain has TRBV20-1 and TRBJ1-6; a possible D gene is TRBD1 (5 bases). V dropped 6 bases and J dropped 10 bases, with 19 bases sitting between them. Per germline, CDR1 DFQATT and CDR2 SNEGSKA (reference sequence). The CDR3 is 14 residues long. Written as DNA, the CDR3 is TGCAGTGCCCGCCGCAGGGTTAAAGGATCACCCCTCCACTTT. Translated, it gives CSARRRVKGSPLHF.

This clonotype was recorded at least ten times. V usage is TRBV5-1 and J usage is TRBJ2-2; D remains unclear. The CDR3 loop spans 15 amino acids. Looked up from germline, CDR1 is SGHRS and CDR2 is YFSETQ. The V gene lost 0 bases and the J gene lost 0 bases, with 6 bases spanning the gap. DNA for the CDR3: TGCGCCAGCAGCTTGGCCTCGGCGAACACCGGGGAGCTGTTTTTT. Its translation is CASSLASANTGELFF.

This clonotype occurred many times. The chain couples TRBV25-1 to TRBJ2-1; D not certain. Germline lookup yields CDR1 MGHDK and CDR2 SYGVNS. This CDR3 spans 14 amino acids. V was pared by 3 bases and J by 4 bases, with 10 bases between. The CDR3 region has the DNA TGTGCCAGCAGTGACACACACGAGTACAATGAGCAGTTCTTC. This codes for CASSDTHEYNEQFF. Full variable domain (missing parts from reference TRBV25-1 and TRBJ2-1): EADIYQTPRYLVIGTGKKITLECSQTMGHDKMYWYQQDPGMELHLIHYSYGVNSTEKGDLSSESTVSRIRTEHFPLTLESARPSHTSQYLCASSDTHEYNEQFFGPGTRLTVL.

In the case of this clonotype: This sequence may be a read error, since a much larger clone differs from it by one base. The chain employs TRBV19 and TRBJ1-1; D is unresolved. Germline CDR1 reads LNHDA; CDR2 reads SQIVND (reference sequence). Trimming removed 10 bases from V and 1 base from J, with 13 bases in between. CDR3 length: 13 amino acids. CDR3 in amino acids: CATKTWENTEAFF. The CDR3 DNA is TGTGCCACCAAGACATGGGAGAACACTGAAGCTTTCTTT.

Details on this clonotype: A far larger clone differs by one base, so this is likely a read error. V gene TRBV27 combines with J gene TRBJ2-3; TRBD2 matches at 11 bases. The CDR3 is 17 amino acids. Germline V gives CDR1 MNHEY, CDR2 SMNVEV (reference sequence). Unmatched junction bases numbered 8, after V lost 6 bases and J lost 0 bases. CDR3 region: CASSPLAGATSTDTQYF. For the CDR3, the DNA is TGTGCCAGCAGCCCACTAGCGGGGGCGACTAGCACAGATACGCAGTATTTT.

With regard to this clonotype: At one of its ends the junction is not consistent with the germline gene, which may arise from a read error. The chain has TRBV5-1 and TRBJ2-3; possible D gene TRBD2, 6 bases. This CDR3 has 15 residues. The germline V gene has CDR1 SGHRS and CDR2 YFSETQ. CDR3 nucleotide sequence: TGCGCCAGCAACAGACTAGAGCCTAGCATAGATACGCAGTATTTT. This translates into CASNRLEPSIDTQYF.

This clonotype was seen only a few times. This sequence joins TRBV27 and TRBJ1-1; D is possibly TRBD1 (5 bases). This CDR3 region has 14 residues. V dropped 4 bases and J dropped 1 base, with 10 bases sitting between them. Germline loops: CDR1 MNHEY, CDR2 SMNVEV (reference sequence). The CDR3 DNA follows: TGTGCCAGCAGTTCAGGGCTGGGGAACACTGAAGCTTTCTTT. It yields the protein CASSSGLGNTEAFF.

About this clonotype: A read error likely explains this, since a far larger clone differs by one base. The rearrangement uses TRBV6-2 or TRBV6-3 and TRBJ1-4; maybe TRBD1 (6 bases). Germline CDR1 and CDR2: MNHEY and SVGEGT. This CDR3 is built from 13 residues. The V and J ends lost 7 bases and 10 bases respectively, with 16 bases between them. This chain's CDR3 is CASILAEGGKLFF. Written as DNA, the CDR3 is TGTGCCAGCATCCTGGCTGAGGGGGGAAAACTGTTTTTT.

The chain recombines TRBV5-1 with TRBJ2-7, with unresolved D. The V and J ends lost 2 bases and 0 bases respectively, with 9 bases between them. Germline V gives CDR1 SGHRS, CDR2 YFSETQ. The CDR3 runs 14 residues. In nucleotides, the CDR3 is TGCGCCAGCAGCTTTATTCCGAGCTCCTACGAGCAGTACTTC. Translated: CASSFIPSSYEQYF. Filled out from reference TRBV5-1 and TRBJ2-7, the complete variable domain reads KAGVTQTPRYLIKTRGQQVTLSCSPISGHRSVSWYQQTPGQGLQFLFEYFSETQRNKGNFPGRFSGRQFSNSRSEMNVSTLELGDSALYLCASSFIPSSYEQYFGPGTRLTVT.

Turning to this clonotype: No conserved phenylalanine or tryptophan ends this CDR3, so it is likely a read error. It is unclear where the CDR3 begins or ends on the DNA, so no DNA is shown, and the CDR3 is as TCRdb lists it. The chain employs TRBV24-1 and TRBJ2-5; the D segment call TRBD1 is taken from the table without a DNA check. The CDR3 has 15 amino acids, counting both end residues. The germline gives CDR1 KGHDR, CDR2 SFDVKD. CDR3 residues: CATSDRDTPGETKYL.

This clonotype was found many times. CDR3 coding DNA: TGTGCCAGCAGCTTTGACAGGGGCTCCTACGAGCAGTACTTC. Its translation is CASSFDRGSYEQYF. V usage is TRBV7-2 and J usage is TRBJ2-7; 8 bases line up with TRBD1. After removal of 3 bases from V and 0 bases from J, the junction contained 1 base not matched to a gene. The length of the CDR3 is 14 residues. CDR1 is SGHTA and CDR2 is FQGNSA in the germline V gene.

The V and J genes are TRBV30 and TRBJ1-2; D not resolved. This CDR3 comprises 13 residues. The germline gives CDR1 GTSNPN, CDR2 SVGIG (reference sequence). Trimming left V 5 bases short and J 5 bases short, with 15 bases between. In nucleotides, the CDR3 is TGTGCCTGGCAACATGGCCGAAGGTATGGCTACACCTTC. Amino acids: CAWQHGRRYGYTF.

A word on this clonotype: Because it lacks the conserved phenylalanine or tryptophan at the end, this CDR3 is likely a read error. The genes are TRBV7-8 and TRBJ2-7; D is unresolved. The germline V and J ends were trimmed by 7 bases and 2 bases, with 6 bases remaining between them. CDR1 and CDR2 from the germline V gene are SGHVS and FQNEAQ. The CDR3 covers 11 residues. CDR3 bases: TGTGCCAGCATCTCCACCTACGAGCAGTACTCC. Its translation: CASISTYEQYS.

Many counts were recorded for this clonotype. The genes are TRBV10-2 and TRBJ1-3, with D possibly matching TRBD1 (5 bases). From germline, CDR1 is WSHSY and CDR2 SAAADI. Trimming took 5 bases from V and 0 from J, leaving 8 bases between them. The length of the CDR3 is 14 residues. This CDR3 is CASSQGSSGNTIYF. The DNA for the CDR3 is TGCGCCAGCAGTCAGGGTTCCTCTGGAAACACCATATATTTT.

The CDR3 sequence is CASSLGQGSINEQYF. The CDR3 nucleotides are TGTGCCAGCAGCTTAGGACAGGGGTCGATTAACGAGCAGTACTTC. J is TRBJ2-7 and V is TRBV7-2, with TRBD1 matching over 8 bases. V gave up 1 base and J gave up 5 bases; unmatched junction bases: 7. CDR1 is SGHTA, CDR2 FQGNSA, per germline. The CDR3 covers 15 residues.

This clonotype was found once. The chain uses TRBV6-2 or TRBV6-3 and TRBJ1-1; 7 bases align to TRBD1. Germline-derived CDR1 and CDR2 are MNHEY and SVGEGT. With 4 bases clipped from V and 3 bases from J, the junction kept 2 bases outside the gene matches. This CDR3 contains 13 residues. The CDR3 loop is CASSFTGDTEAFF. The CDR3 DNA sequence: TGTGCCAGCAGTTTCACAGGGGACACTGAAGCTTTCTTT.

This clonotype was seen only a few times. Since a much larger clone is just one base distant, this may be a read error. The V gene is TRBV12-3 or TRBV12-4, the J gene TRBJ1-5; D is perhaps TRBD1 (6 bases). The CDR3 extends over 15 amino acids. The V end was cut by 5 bases, the J end by 0 bases, with 11 bases between. In DNA form, the CDR3 reads TGTGCCAGCAGTCCCTGGGACATTAGCAATCAGCCCCAGCATTTT. Its translation: CASSPWDISNQPQHF.

There are many counts of this clonotype. V gene TRBV30 combines with J gene TRBJ2-3; 7 bases are shared with TRBD1. The junction had 10 bases not matched to a gene; V was cut back by 2 bases and J by 2 bases. Germline-derived CDR1 and CDR2 are GTSNPN and SVGIG (reference sequence). CDR3 size: 16 residues. The CDR3 protein is CAWSTMGQINTDTQYF. The CDR3, as DNA: TGTGCCTGGAGTACAATGGGACAGATTAACACAGATACGCAGTATTTT.

This clonotype was observed a single time. This chain connects TRBV6-2 or TRBV6-3 to TRBJ2-1; D is perhaps TRBD1 (6 bases). V gave up 6 bases and J gave up 5 bases, with 8 bases separating them. Looked up from germline, CDR1 is MNHEY and CDR2 is SVGEGT. This CDR3 comprises 12 residues. This CDR3 is CASSYRDNEQFF. The CDR3 nucleotides are TGTGCCAGCAGCTACAGGGACAATGAGCAGTTCTTC.

This clonotype appeared a few times. One end of the junction does not line up with germline, which may come from a read error. The V call is TRBV5-4, the J call TRBJ1-3; TRBD1 agrees at 7 bases. This CDR3 has 14 amino acids. Germline V gene lookup returns CDR1 SGHNT and CDR2 YYREEE (reference sequence). DNA of the CDR3: TGTGCCAGCAGCCCTGACAGGGCAATTGCCACCATGTATTTT. Protein: CASSPDRAIATMYF.

The V gene is TRBV6-1, the J gene TRBJ2-2; TRBD2 matches 7 bases. CDR3 length: 13 amino acids. CDR1 is MNHNS and CDR2 is SASEGT in the germline V gene. Unmatched junction bases numbered 3, after V lost 5 bases and J lost 6 bases. The CDR3 region has the DNA TGTGCCAGCAGTATAACTAGCGCCGGGGAGCTGTTTTTT. Translating gives CASSITSAGELFF.

This clonotype has at least ten counts. The CDR3 spells CASSQDSGLEGETQYF. DNA of the CDR3: TGCGCCAGCAGCCAAGACTCTGGACTAGAAGGTGAGACCCAGTACTTC. The chain uses TRBV4-3 and TRBJ2-5; TRBD2 aligns across 7 bases. The CDR3 is made up of 16 amino acids. Trimming cost V 0 bases and J 5 bases; bases outside gene matches: 9. Germline values: CDR1 LGHNA, CDR2 YSLEER.